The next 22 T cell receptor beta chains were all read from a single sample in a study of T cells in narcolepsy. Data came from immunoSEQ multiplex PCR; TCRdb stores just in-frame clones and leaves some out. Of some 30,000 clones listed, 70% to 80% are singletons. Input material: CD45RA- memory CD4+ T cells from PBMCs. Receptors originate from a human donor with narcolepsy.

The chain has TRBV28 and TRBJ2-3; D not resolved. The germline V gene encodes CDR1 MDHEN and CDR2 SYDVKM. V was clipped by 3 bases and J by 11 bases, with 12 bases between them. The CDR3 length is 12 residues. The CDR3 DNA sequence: TGTGCCAGCAGTTTCCGGATGGGTCGGCAGTATTTT. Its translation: CASSFRMGRQYF.

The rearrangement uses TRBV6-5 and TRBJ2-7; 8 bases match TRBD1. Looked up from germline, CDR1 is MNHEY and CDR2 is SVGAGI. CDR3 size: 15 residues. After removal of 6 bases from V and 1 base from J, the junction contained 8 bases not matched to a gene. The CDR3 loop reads CASRQPQGGSYEQYF. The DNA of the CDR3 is TGTGCCAGCAGACAACCACAGGGGGGATCCTACGAGCAGTACTTC.

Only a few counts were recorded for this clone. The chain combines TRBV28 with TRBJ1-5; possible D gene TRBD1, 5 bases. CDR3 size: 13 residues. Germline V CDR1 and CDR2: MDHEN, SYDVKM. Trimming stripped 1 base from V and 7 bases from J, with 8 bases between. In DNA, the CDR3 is TGTGCCAGCAGTTTATCGCGGGGGCAGCCCCAGCATTTT. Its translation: CASSLSRGQPQHF.

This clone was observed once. The CDR3 loop is CASSGLSYEQYF. In DNA form, the CDR3 reads TGTGCCAGCAGTGGCCTGTCCTACGAGCAGTACTTC. The V call is TRBV6-6, the J call TRBJ2-7; D not certain. This CDR3 contains 12 residues. CDR1 and CDR2 from the germline V gene are MNHNY and SVGAGI (reference sequence). Trimming took off 5 bases at V and 1 base at J, with 6 bases between the two ends.

CDR3 residues: CASSVGRGLAGHTQYF. Here the CDR3 DNA reads TGTGCCAGCAGCGTCGGGAGAGGACTAGCGGGACATACGCAGTATTTT. The J gene is TRBJ2-3, the V gene TRBV11-2, with TRBD2 identical over 12 bases. Losses at the gene ends were 5 bases for V and 7 bases for J; bases not matched to a gene: 10. The CDR3 runs to 16 residues. Germline V gives CDR1 SGHAT, CDR2 FQNNGV. Together with reference TRBV11-2 and TRBJ2-3, the CDR3 gives the full variable domain: EAGVAQSPRYKIIEKRQSVAFWCNPISGHATLYWYQQILGQGPKLLIQFQNNGVVDDSQLPKDRFSAERLKGVDSTLKIQPAKLEDSAVYLCASSVGRGLAGHTQYFGPGTRLTVL.

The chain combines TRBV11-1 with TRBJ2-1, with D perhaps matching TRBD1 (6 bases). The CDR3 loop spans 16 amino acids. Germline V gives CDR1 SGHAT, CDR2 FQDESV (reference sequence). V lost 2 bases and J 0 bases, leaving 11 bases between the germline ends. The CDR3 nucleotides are TGTGCCAGCAGCTTAAGGGGGAGTTACTCCTACAATGAGCAGTTCTTC. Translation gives CASSLRGSYSYNEQFF.

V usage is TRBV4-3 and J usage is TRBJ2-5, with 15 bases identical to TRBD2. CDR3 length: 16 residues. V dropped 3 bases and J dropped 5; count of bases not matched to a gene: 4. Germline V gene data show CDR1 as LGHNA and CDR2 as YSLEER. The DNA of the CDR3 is TGCGCCAGCAGCCACTCCGGGACTAGCGGGGGGGAGACCCAGTACTTC. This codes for CASSHSGTSGGETQYF.

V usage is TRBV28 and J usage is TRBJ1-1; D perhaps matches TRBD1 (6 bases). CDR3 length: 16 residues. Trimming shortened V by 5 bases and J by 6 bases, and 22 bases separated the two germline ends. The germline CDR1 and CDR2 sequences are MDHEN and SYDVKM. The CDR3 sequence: CASSPPNWRGDAEAFF. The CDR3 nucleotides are TGTGCCAGCAGTCCCCCAAATTGGAGGGGGGATGCTGAAGCTTTCTTT.

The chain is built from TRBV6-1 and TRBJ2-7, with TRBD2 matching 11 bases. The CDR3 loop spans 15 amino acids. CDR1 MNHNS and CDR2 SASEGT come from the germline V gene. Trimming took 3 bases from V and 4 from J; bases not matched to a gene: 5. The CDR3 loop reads CASSDLVAGGYEQYF. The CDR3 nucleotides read TGTGCCAGCAGTGATCTTGTAGCGGGAGGGTACGAGCAGTACTTC.

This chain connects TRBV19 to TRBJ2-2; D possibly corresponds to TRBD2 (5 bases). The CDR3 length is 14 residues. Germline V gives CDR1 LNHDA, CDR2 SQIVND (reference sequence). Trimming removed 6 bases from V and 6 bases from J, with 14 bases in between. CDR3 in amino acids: CASSLIPGSGELFF. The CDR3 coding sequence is TGTGCCAGTAGCCTAATCCCGGGGTCCGGGGAGCTGTTTTTT.

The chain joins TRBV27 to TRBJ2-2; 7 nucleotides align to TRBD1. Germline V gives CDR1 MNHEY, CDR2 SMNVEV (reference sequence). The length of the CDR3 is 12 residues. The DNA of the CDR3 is TGTGCGACAGGGTGGAACACCGGGGAGCTGTTTTTT. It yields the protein CATGWNTGELFF.

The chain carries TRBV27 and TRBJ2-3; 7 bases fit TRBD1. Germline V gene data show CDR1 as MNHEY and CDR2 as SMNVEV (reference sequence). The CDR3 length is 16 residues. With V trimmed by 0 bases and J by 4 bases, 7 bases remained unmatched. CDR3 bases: TGTGCCAGCAGTTTATCCTGGGACAGTAATCCAGATACGCAGTATTTT. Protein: CASSLSWDSNPDTQYF.

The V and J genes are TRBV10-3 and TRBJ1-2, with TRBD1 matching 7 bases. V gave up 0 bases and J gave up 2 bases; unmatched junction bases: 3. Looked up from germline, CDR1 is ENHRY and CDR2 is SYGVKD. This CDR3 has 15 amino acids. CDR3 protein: CAISESLTGNYGYTF. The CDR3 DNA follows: TGTGCCATCAGTGAGTCACTGACAGGGAACTATGGCTACACCTTC.

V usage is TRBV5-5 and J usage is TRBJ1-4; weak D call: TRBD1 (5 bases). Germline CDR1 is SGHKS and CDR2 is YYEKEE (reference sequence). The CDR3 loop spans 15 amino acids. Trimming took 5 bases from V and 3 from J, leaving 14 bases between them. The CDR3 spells CASRPGTTANEKLFF. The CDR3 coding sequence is TGTGCCAGCAGGCCTGGCACGACAGCTAATGAAAAACTGTTTTTT.

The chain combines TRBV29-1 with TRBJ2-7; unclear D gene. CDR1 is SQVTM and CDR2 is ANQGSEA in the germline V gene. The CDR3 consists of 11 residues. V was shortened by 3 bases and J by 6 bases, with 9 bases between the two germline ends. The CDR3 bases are TGCAGCGTTGATCAAGCCTCCGAGCAGTACTTC. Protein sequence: CSVDQASEQYF.

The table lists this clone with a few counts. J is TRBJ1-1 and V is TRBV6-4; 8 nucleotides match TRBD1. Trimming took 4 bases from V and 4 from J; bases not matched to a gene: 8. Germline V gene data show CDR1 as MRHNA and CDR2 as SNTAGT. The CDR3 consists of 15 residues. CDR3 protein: CASSVVPGGGTEAFF. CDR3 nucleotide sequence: TGTGCCAGCAGTGTCGTACCAGGGGGCGGCACTGAAGCTTTCTTT.

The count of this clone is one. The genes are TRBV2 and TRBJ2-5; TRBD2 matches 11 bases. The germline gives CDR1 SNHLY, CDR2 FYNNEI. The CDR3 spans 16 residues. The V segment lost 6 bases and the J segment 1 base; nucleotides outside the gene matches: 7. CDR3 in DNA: TGTGCCAGCAGACACCTAGCGGGAGGTTCCCAAGAGACCCAGTACTTC. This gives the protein CASRHLAGGSQETQYF.

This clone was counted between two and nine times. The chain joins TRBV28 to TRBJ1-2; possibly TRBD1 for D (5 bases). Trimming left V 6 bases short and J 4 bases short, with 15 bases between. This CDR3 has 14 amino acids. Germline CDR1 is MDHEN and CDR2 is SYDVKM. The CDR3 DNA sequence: TGTGCCAGCAGGGGGGGGTTAAAGATCTATGGCTACACCTTC. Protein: CASRGGLKIYGYTF.

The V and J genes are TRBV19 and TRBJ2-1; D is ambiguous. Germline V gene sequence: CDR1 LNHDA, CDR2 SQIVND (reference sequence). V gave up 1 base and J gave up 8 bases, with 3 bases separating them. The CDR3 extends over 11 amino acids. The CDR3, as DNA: TGTGCCAGTAGTATAGGGGATGAGCAGTTCTTC. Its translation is CASSIGDEQFF.

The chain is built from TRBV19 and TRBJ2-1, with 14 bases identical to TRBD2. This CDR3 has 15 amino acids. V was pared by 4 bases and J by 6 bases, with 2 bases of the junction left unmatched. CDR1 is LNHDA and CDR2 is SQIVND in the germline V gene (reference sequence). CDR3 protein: CASSTGTSGSNEQFF. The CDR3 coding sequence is TGTGCCAGTAGTACCGGGACTAGCGGGAGCAATGAGCAGTTCTTC.

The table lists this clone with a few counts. The CDR3 loop is CASSLDSRYEQYF. The DNA for the CDR3 is TGTGCCAGCAGCCTGGACAGTCGCTACGAGCAGTACTTC. This chain links TRBV7-2 with TRBJ2-7, with a possible D match to TRBD1 (6 bases). Germline CDR1 and CDR2: SGHTA and FQGNSA. Trimming removed 5 bases at V and 3 bases at J, with 11 bases between. The length of the CDR3 is 13 residues.

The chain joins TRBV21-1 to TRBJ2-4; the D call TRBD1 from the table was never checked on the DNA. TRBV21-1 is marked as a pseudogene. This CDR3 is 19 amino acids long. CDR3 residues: CASSSRRKRTPQAKNIQYF. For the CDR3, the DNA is TGTGCCAGCAGCAGCCGGAGAAAGAGGACACCGCAAGCCAAAAACATTCAGTACTTC.